This T cell receptor beta chain was profiled in a study of blood T cell repertoires in COVID-19. Study processing details: Counts of nucleated cells, estimated from reference gene primer amplification, were obtained. Produced via immunoSEQ multiplex PCR; TCRdb's table is partial and in-frame only. That table gives V, J and clone size, and the DNA gave D and trimming. The repertoire holds 150,000 to 200,000 clones, with approximately 89% as singletons. This clone appeared once. The length of the CDR3 is 14 residues. Germline values: CDR1 SGHDN, CDR2 FVKESK. Germline trimming cut 0 bases from V and 15 bases from J; bases unmatched to any gene: 7.

The source of this sequence is a man aged 35-49 years with active or convalescent COVID-19. Input material: peripheral blood. This rearrangement joins TRBV14 to TRBJ2-1, with 11 positions matching TRBD2. The CDR3 sequence is CASSQDLGTSGTFF. CDR3 nucleotide sequence: TGTGCCAGCAGCCAAGATCTAGGGACTAGCGGTACGTTCTTC.